This T cell receptor beta chain was recovered during a study of neurological immune-mediated disorders. Study conclusions and caveats: In HTLV-1-associated myelopathy, TCR clonal expansion was greatest, and in multiple sclerosis it was least, below healthy controls.

Details on this clonotype: The antigen is unknown. A clone one base away is much larger, so this may be a read error.

MiXCR was run by TCRdb on the 5' RACE reads, yielding one entry per CDR3 protein. The sample holds tens of thousands of distinct CDR3 sequences; around 3.9% are singletons and the top ten take 1.3%. Per germline, CDR1 DFQATT and CDR2 SNEGSKA (reference sequence). This CDR3 is 14 amino acids long. V lost 0 bases, J lost 0 bases, and 7 bases lay in between. The gene calls are TRBV20-1 and TRBJ2-3, with D unclear. The sample consisted of PBMCs. The sequence came from a young man with multiple sclerosis. The chain's CDR3 is CSARDPISTDTQYF. The CDR3 DNA follows: TGCAGTGCTAGAGATCCCATCAGCACAGATACGCAGTATTTT.